This record looks at one T cell receptor beta chain sequence and its context. Sequencing was performed with immunoSEQ multiplex PCR; in TCRdb, only in-frame clones are kept and a portion is missing. The table includes under 300,000 clones, roughly 93% detected once. The study recruited people aged roughly 18 to 95 years across approximately 23 US areas. This entry comes from a study of blood T cell repertoires in COVID-19. The CDR3 covers 15 residues. Trimming at V came to 2 bases and at J to 9 bases, leaving 3 bases not matched to a gene. The germline V gene encodes CDR1 SGHDT and CDR2 YYEEEE. The gene calls are TRBV5-6 and TRBJ1-6, with 12 bases aligning to TRBD1. The specimen sequenced was PBMCs or T cells enriched from blood (not recorded which). The sequence derives from a middle-aged woman with acute COVID-19. CDR3 sequence reads: CASSFGTGGLSPLHF. The DNA of the CDR3 is TGTGCCAGCAGCTTCGGGACAGGGGGCCTTTCACCCCTCCACTTT.